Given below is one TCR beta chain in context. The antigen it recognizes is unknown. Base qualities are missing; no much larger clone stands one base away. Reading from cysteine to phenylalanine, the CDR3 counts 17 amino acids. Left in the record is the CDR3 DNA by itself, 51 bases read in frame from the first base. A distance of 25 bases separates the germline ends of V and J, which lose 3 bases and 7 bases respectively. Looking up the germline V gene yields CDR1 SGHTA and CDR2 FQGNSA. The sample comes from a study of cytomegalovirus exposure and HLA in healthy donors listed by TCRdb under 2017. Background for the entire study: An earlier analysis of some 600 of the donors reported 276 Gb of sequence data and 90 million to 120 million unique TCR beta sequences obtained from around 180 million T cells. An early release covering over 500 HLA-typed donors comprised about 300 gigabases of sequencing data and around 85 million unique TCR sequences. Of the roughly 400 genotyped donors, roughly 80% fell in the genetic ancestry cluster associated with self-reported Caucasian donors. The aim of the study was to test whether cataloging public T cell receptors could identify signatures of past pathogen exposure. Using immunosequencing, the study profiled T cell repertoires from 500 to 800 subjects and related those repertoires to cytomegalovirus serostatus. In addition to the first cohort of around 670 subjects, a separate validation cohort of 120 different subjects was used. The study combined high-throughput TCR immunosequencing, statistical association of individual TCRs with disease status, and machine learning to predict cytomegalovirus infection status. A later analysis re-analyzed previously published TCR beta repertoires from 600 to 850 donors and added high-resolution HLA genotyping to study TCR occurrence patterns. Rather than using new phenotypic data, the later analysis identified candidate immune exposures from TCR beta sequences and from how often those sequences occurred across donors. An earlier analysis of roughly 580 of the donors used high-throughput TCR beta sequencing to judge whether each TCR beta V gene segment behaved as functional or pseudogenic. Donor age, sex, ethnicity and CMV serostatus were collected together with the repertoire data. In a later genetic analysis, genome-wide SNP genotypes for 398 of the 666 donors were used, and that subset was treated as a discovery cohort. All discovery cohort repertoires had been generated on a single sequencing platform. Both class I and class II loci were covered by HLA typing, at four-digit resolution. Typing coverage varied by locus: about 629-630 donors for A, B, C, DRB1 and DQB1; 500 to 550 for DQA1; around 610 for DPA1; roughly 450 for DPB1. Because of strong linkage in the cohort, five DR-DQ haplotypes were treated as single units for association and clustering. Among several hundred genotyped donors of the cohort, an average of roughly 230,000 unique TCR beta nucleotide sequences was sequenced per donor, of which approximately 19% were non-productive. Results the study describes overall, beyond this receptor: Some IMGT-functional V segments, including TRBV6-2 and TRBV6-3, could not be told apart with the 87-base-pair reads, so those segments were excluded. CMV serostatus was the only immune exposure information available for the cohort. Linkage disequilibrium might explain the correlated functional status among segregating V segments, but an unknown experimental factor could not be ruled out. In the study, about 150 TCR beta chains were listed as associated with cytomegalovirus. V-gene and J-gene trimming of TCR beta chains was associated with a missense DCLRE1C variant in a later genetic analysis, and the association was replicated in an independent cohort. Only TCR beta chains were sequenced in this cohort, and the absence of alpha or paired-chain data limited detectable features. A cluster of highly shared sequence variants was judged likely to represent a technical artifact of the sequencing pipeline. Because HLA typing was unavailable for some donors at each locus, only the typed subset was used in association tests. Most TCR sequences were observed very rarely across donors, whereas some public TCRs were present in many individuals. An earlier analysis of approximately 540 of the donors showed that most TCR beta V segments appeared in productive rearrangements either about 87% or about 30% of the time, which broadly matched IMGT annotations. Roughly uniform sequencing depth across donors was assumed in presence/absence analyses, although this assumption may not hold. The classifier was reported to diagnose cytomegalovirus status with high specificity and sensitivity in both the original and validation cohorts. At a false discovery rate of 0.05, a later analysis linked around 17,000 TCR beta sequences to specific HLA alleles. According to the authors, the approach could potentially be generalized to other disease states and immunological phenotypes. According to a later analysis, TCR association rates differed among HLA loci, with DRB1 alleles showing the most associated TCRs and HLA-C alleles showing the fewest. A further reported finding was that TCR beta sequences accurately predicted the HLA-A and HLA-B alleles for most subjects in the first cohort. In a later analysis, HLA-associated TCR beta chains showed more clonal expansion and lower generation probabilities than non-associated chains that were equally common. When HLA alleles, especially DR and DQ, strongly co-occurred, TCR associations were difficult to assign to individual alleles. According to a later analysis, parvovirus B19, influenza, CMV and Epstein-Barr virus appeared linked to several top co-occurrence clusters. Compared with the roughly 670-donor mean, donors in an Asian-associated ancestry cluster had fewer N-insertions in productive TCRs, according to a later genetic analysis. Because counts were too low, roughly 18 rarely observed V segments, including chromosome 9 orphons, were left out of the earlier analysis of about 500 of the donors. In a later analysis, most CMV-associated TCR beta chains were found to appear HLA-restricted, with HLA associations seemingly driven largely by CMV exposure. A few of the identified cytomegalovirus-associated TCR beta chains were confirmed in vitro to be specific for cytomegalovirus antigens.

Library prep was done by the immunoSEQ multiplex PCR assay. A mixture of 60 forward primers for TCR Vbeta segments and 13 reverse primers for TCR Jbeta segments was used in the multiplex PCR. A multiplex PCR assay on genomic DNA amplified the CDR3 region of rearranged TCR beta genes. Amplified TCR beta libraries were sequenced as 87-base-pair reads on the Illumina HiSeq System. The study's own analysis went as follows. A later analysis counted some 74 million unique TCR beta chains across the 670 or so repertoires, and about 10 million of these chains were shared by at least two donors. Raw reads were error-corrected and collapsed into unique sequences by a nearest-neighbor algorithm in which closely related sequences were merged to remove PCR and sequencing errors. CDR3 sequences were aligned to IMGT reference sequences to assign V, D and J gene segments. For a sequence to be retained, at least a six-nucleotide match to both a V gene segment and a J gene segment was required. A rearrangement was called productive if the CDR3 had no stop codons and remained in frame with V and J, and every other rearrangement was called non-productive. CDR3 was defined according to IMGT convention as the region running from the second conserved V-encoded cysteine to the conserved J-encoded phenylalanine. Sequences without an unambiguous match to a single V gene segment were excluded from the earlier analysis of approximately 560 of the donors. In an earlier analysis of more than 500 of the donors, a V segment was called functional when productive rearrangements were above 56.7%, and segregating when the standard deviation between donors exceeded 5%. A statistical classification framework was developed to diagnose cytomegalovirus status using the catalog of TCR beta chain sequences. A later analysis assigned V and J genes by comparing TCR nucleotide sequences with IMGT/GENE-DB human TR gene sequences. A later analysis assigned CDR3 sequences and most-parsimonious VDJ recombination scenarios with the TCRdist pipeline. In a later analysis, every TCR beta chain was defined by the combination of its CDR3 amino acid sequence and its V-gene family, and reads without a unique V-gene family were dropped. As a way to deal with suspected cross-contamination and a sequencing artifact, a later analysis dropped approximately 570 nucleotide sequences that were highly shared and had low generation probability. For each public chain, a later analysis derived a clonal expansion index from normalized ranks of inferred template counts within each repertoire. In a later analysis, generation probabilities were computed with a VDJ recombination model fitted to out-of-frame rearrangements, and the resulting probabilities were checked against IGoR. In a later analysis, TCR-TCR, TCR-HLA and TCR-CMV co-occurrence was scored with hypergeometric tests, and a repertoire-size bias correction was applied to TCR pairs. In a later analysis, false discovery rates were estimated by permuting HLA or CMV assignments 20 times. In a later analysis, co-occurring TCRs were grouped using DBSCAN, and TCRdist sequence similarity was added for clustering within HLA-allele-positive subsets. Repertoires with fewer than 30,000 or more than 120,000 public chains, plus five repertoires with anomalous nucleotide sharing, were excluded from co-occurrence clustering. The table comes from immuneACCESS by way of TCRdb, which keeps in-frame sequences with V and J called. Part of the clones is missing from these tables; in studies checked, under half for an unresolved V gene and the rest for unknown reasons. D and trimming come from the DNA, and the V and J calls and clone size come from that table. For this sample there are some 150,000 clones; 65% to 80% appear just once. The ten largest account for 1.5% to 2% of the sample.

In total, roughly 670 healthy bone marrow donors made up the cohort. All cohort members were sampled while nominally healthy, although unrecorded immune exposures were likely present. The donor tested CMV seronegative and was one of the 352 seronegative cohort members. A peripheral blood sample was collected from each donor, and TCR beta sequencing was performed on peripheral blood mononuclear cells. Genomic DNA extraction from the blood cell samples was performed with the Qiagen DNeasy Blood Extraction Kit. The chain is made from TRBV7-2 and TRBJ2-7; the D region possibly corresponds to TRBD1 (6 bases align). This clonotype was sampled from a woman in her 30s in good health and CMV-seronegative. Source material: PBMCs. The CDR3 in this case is CASSLDEGLGQSLEQYF. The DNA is TGTGCCAGCAGCTTGGACGAAGGGCTAGGACAGTCTTTGGAGCAGTACTTC. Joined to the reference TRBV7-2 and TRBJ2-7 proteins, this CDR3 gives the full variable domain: GAGVSQSPSNKVTEKGKDVELRCDPISGHTALYWYRQSLGQGLEFLIYFQGNSAPDKSGLPSDRFSAERTGGSVSTLTIQRTQQEDSAVYLCASSLDEGLGQSLEQYFGPGTRLTVT.